This T cell receptor beta chain was documented in a study of cytomegalovirus exposure and HLA in healthy donors. PCR was performed using 60 Vbeta and 13 Jbeta primers. Generated by immunoSEQ multiplex PCR, the TCRdb table keeps only in-frame clones and is missing some. This table holds 85,000 to 100,000 clones, roughly three fifths found once. CDR3 size: 15 residues. Trimming left V 0 bases short and J 7 bases short, with 16 bases between. Germline CDR1 SGDLS, CDR2 YYNGEE. Points from the study as a whole: Judged likely to be a sequencing artifact was a cluster of highly shared sequence variants. It was in a later analysis that TCR association rates were seen to vary by HLA locus, highest for DRB1 and lowest for HLA-C. In a later analysis, HLA-associated TCR beta chains were more clonally expanded than equally common others.

Worth noting for this clone: Its antigen remains unidentified.

This receptor was identified in a woman aged 25 to 45 in good health and CMV-seronegative. The sequenced material came from PBMCs. V and J are TRBV9 and TRBJ1-2, with D maybe TRBD1 (5 bases). CDR3 region: CASSVVQGGWGGYTF. The CDR3 DNA reads as TGTGCCAGCAGCGTAGTTCAGGGAGGGTGGGGTGGCTACACCTTC. Complete variable domain (other parts from reference TRBV9 and TRBJ1-2): DSGVTQTPKHLITATGQRVTLRCSPRSGDLSVYWYQQSLDQGLQFLIQYYNGEERAKGNILERFSAQQFPDLHSELNLSSLELGDSALYFCASSVVQGGWGGYTFGSGTRLTVV.